The 3 T cell receptor beta chains given below trace back to one sample, sequenced in a study of cytomegalovirus exposure and HLA in healthy donors. Use of 60 Vbeta and 13 Jbeta primers characterized the PCR. The assay was immunoSEQ multiplex PCR, and TCRdb's table has in-frame clones only and misses some. Among under 150,000 clones, 75% to 85% were seen once, and the ten largest hold about 2%. The specimen sequenced was PBMCs. The receptors were sampled from a man aged 18 to 29 in good health and CMV-seronegative.

The CDR3: CSVSLAGRPYEQYV. CDR3 DNA sequence: TGCAGCGTTTCACTAGCGGGAAGACCCTACGAGCAGTACGTC. This chain joins TRBV29-1 and TRBJ2-7, with 10 bases aligning to TRBD2. The CDR3 is 14 amino acids. Trimming took 5 bases from V and 2 from J; bases not matched to a gene: 6. The germline gives CDR1 SQVTM, CDR2 ANQGSEA.

The rearrangement links TRBV18 to TRBJ2-5, with TRBD1 matching over 8 bases. The CDR3 contains 15 residues. With 3 bases clipped from V and 5 bases from J, the junction kept 8 bases outside the gene matches. Germline V gives CDR1 KGHSH, CDR2 LQKENI. CDR3 coding DNA: TGTGCCAGCTCACCTACAGGGGGATTAAGGGAGACCCAGTACTTC. This gives the protein CASSPTGGLRETQYF.

The genes are TRBV5-4 and TRBJ2-1; TRBD1 agrees at 8 bases. The CDR3 length is 12 residues. Losses at the gene ends were 4 bases for V and 9 bases for J; bases not matched to a gene: 3. Germline CDR1 and CDR2: SGHNT and YYREEE (reference sequence). This chain's CDR3 is CASSVTGGEQFF. The CDR3 DNA reads TGTGCCAGCAGCGTAACAGGGGGTGAGCAGTTCTTC.